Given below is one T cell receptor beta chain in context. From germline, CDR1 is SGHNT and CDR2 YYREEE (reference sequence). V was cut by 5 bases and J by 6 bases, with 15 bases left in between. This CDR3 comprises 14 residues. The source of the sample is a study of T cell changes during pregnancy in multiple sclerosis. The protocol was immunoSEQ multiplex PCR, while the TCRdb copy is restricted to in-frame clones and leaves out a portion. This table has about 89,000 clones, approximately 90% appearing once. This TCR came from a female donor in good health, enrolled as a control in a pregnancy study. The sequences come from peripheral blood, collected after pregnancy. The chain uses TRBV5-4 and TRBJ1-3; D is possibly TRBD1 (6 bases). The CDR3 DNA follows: TGTGCCAGCAGTTTCCCCGACAGGTCAAACACCATATATTTT. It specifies CASSFPDRSNTIYF.